The sequence of this T cell receptor (beta chain) was determined in a study of blood T cell repertoires in COVID-19. Study-level information: PBMCs, B-cell-depleted T cells, or T cells provided the cDNA or gDNA that made up the material.

The J segment lost 3 bases and the V segment lost 4 bases, leaving 10 bases of the junction unmatched. CDR1 is LGHNA and CDR2 is YSLEER in the germline V gene. This CDR3 is built from 16 residues. Participants classified as exposed had met a COVID-19 case within 2 weeks before study entry. Authors' data handling: For nucleated cells, counts were estimated from reference gene primer amplification. Produced via immunoSEQ multiplex PCR; TCRdb's table is partial and in-frame only. The V and J calls and clone size were taken over from that table, and D and trimming were inferred from the DNA. The sample contains 350,000 to 400,000 clones, roughly 90% of which appear only once.

This sequence originates from a woman aged 40 to 49 who had been exposed to COVID-19. Input material: PBMCs or T cells enriched from blood (not recorded which). The chain joins TRBV4-3 to TRBJ2-3; the match to TRBD2 covers 7 bases. The CDR3 DNA follows: TGCGCCAGCAGCCGGGAGGGCGGGATCTCTACAGATACGCAGTATTTT. Amino acids: CASSREGGISTDTQYF.